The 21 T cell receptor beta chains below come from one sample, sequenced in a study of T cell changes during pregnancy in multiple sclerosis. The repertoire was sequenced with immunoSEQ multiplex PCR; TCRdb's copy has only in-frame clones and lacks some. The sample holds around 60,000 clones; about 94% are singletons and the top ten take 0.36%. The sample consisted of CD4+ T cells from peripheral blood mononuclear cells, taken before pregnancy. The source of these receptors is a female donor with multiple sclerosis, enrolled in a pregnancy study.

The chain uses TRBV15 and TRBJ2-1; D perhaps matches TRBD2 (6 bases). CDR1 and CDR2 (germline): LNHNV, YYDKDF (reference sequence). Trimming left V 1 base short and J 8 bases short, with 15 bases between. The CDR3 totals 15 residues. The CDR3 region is CATSRGRERRDEQFF. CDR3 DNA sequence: TGTGCCACCAGCAGAGGACGGGAGAGGAGGGATGAGCAGTTCTTC. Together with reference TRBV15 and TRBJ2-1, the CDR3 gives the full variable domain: DAMVIQNPRYQVTQFGKPVTLSCSQTLNHNVMYWYQQKSSQAPKLLFHYYDKDFNNEADTPDNFQSRRPNTSFCFLDIRSPGLGDTAMYLCATSRGRERRDEQFFGPGTRLTVL.

Written as DNA, the CDR3 is TGTGCCAGCAGTTACTCGGTCTCTAGCTTGAACACTGAAGCTTTCTTT. Protein product: CASSYSVSSLNTEAFF. The chain is built from TRBV6-5 and TRBJ1-1; D not resolved. Trimming removed 0 bases at V and 0 bases at J, with 11 bases between. CDR1 and CDR2 (germline): MNHEY, SVGAGI. The CDR3 has 16 amino acids.

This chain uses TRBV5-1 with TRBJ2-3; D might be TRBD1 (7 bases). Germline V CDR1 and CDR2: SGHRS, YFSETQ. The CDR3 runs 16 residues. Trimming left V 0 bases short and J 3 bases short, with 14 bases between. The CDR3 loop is CASSLGATGTTDTQYF. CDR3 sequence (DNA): TGCGCCAGCAGCTTGGGGGCGACAGGGACTACAGATACGCAGTATTTT.

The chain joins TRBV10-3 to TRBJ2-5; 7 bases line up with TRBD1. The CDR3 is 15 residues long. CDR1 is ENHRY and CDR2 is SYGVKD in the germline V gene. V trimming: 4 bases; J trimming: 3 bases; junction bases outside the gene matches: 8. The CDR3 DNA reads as TGTGCCATCAGTGCATCGGGACAGAAGAAAGAGACCCAGTACTTC. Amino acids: CAISASGQKKETQYF.

The CDR3 is CASSVTGTGTTEAFF. CDR3 nucleotides: TGCGCCAGCAGCGTGACCGGGACAGGGACCACTGAAGCTTTCTTT. The rearrangement links TRBV5-1 to TRBJ1-1, with TRBD1 identical over 9 bases. V lost 4 bases, J lost 4 bases, and 8 bases stayed unmatched. Germline lookup yields CDR1 SGHRS and CDR2 YFSETQ. This CDR3 has 15 residues.

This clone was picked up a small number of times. Written as DNA, the CDR3 is TGTGCCAGCAGTGGTTACATGAACACTGAAGCTTTCTTT. The encoded protein is CASSGYMNTEAFF. This chain joins TRBV28 and TRBJ1-1; D is undetermined. Germline-derived CDR1 and CDR2 are MDHEN and SYDVKM. V was trimmed by 5 bases and J by 0 bases, leaving 7 bases between them. The CDR3 contains 13 residues.

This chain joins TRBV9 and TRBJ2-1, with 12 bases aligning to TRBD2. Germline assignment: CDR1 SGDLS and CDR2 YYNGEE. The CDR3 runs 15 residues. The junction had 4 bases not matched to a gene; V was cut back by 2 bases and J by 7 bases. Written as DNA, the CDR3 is TGTGCCAGCAGCGTGACTAGCGGGAGTGGGAATGAGCAGTTCTTC. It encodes CASSVTSGSGNEQFF.

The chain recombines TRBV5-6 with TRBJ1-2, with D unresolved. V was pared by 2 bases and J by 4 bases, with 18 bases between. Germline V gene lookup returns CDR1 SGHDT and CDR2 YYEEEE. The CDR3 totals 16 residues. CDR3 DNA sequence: TGTGCCAGCAGCTTAACACGGACTCGGATGGGCTATGGCTACACCTTC. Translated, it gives CASSLTRTRMGYGYTF. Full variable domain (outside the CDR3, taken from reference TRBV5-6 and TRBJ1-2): DAGVTQSPTHLIKTRGQQVTLRCSPKSGHDTVSWYQQALGQGPQFIFQYYEEEERQRGNFPDRFSGHQFPNYSSELNVNALLLGDSALYLCASSLTRTRMGYGYTFGSGTRLTVV.

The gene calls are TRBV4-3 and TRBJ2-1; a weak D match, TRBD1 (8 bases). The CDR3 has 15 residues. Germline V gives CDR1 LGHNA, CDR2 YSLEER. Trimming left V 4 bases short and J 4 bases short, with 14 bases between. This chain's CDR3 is CASSRERDRYNEQFF. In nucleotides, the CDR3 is TGCGCCAGCAGCCGAGAGCGGGACAGGTACAATGAGCAGTTCTTC.

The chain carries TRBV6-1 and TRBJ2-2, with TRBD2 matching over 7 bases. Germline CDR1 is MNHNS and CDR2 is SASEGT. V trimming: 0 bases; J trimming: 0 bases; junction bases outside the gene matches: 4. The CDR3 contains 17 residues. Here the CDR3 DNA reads TGTGCCAGCAGTGAAGCGCTCCTAGCGGCGAACACCGGGGAGCTGTTTTTT. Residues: CASSEALLAANTGELFF.

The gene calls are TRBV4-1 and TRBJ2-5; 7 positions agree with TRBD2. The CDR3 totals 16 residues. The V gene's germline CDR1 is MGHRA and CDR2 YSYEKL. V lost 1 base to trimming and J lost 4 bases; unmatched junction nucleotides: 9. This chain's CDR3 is CASSQGQGGALETQYF. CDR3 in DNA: TGCGCCAGCAGCCAAGGGCAGGGAGGGGCGTTAGAGACCCAGTACTTC.

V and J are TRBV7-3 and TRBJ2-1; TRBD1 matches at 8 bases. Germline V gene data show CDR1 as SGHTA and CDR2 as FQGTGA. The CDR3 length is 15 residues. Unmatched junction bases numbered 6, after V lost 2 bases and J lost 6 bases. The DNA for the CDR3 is TGTGCCAGCAGCTTAGGCAGGGGGCGATCCAATGAGCAGTTCTTC. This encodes CASSLGRGRSNEQFF.

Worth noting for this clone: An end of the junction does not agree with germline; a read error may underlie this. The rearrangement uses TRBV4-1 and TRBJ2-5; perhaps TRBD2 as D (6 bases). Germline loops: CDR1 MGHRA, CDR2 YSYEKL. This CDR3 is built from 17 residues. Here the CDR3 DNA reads TGCGCCAGCAGCCACCCCAGCGGGCTAGCGCAACAAGAGGCCCAGTACTTC. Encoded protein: CASSHPSGLAQQEAQYF.

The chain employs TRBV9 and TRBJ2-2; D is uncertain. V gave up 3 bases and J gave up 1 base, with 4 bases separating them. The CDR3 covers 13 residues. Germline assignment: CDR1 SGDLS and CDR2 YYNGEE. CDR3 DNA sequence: TGTGCCAGCAGCGCCAGGAACACCGGGGAGCTGTTTTTT. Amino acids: CASSARNTGELFF.

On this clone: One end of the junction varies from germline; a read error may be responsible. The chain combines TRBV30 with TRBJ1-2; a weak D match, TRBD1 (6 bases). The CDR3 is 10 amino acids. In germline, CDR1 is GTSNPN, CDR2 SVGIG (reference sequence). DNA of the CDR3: TGTGCCTGGAGTGCGGGGGGACATGTCTTC. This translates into CAWSAGGHVF.

The CDR3 spells CASSSEGRGSYNEQFF. CDR3 DNA: TGTGCCAGCAGTTCCGAGGGGAGGGGCTCCTACAATGAGCAGTTCTTC. This chain links TRBV27 with TRBJ2-1; TRBD2 matches 7 bases. CDR3 length: 16 amino acids. After removal of 4 bases from V and 0 bases from J, the junction contained 6 bases not matched to a gene. The germline CDR1 and CDR2 sequences are MNHEY and SMNVEV (reference sequence).

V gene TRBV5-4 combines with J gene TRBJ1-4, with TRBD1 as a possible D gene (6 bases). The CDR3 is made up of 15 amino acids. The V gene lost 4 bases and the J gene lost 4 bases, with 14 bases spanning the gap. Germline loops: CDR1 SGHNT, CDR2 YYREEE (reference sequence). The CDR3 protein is CASSIGQNRNEKLFF. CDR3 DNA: TGTGCCAGCAGCATCGGACAGAACCGTAATGAAAAACTGTTTTTT.

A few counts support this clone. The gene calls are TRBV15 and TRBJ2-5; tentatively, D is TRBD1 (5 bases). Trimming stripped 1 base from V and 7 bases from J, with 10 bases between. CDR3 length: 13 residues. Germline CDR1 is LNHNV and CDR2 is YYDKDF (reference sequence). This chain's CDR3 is CATSRGGSGTQYF. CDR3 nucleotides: TGTGCCACCAGCAGAGGGGGCTCTGGGACCCAGTACTTC.

CDR3 sequence: CASSLGLRLSTDTQYF. As DNA, the CDR3 is TGTGCCAGCAGCTTAGGTTTGAGGCTGTCCACAGATACGCAGTATTTT. This chain connects TRBV7-2 to TRBJ2-3; D is unclear. The V end lost 1 base, the J end lost 2 bases, and 13 bases lay between the germline ends. Per germline, CDR1 SGHTA and CDR2 FQGNSA. This CDR3 is 16 amino acids long.

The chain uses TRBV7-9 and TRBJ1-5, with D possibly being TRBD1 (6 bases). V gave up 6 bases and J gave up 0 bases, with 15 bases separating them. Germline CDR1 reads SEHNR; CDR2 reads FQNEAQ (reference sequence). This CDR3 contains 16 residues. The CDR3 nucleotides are TGTGCCAGCAGTGGGGGGGGGCCTTATAGCAATCAGCCCCAGCATTTT. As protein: CASSGGGPYSNQPQHF. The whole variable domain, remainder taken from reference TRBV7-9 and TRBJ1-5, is DTGVSQNPRHKITKRGQNVTFRCDPISEHNRLYWYRQTLGQGPEFLTYFQNEAQLEKSRLLSDRFSAERPKGSFSTLEIQRTEQGDSAMYLCASSGGGPYSNQPQHFGDGTRLSIL.

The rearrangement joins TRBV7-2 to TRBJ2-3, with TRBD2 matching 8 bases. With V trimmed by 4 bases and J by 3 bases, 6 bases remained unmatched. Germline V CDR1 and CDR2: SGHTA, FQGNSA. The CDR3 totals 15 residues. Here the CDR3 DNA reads TGTGCCAGCAGCTCCCAAGCGGGAGCGACAGATACGCAGTATTTT. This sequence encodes CASSSQAGATDTQYF.